This T cell receptor (beta chain) stems from a study of shared clonotypes between healthy human individuals. V was pared by 7 bases and J by 6 bases, with 15 bases between. This CDR3 has 14 residues. The germline V gene has CDR1 MDHEN and CDR2 SYDVKM. TCRdb's copy holds only in-frame clones and misses some; the assay was immunoSEQ multiplex PCR. Of roughly 1,100,000 clones listed, 60% to 80% are singletons. The chain couples TRBV28 to TRBJ1-4, with D perhaps TRBD1 (6 bases). The sequence came from a man aged 18-30 years in good health. Sequenced: memory CD4+ T cells sorted from blood. The subset here: CD45RA-negative fraction. The CDR3 protein is CASTRGGVDEKLFF. For the CDR3, the DNA is TGTGCCAGCACCCGAGGGGGGGTTGATGAAAAACTGTTTTTT. The full variable domain, with the rest looked up from reference TRBV28 and TRBJ1-4, is DVKVTQSSRYLVKRTGEKVFLECVQDMDHENMFWYRQDPGLGLRLIYFSYDVKMKEKGDIPEGYSVSREKKERFSLILESASTNQTSMYLCASTRGGVDEKLFFGSGTQLSVL.